A single sample is the source of the 24 T cell receptor beta chains below, sequenced in a study of T cells in Graves' hyperthyroidism and ophthalmopathy. Amplification of TCR beta CDR3 regions was performed using RNA transcripts as template. When the TCR CDR3 underwent first-round RT-PCR, the HTBI primer set was used. Each CDR3 protein is one row after TCRdb ran MiXCR on the multiplex PCR reads. This table has approximately 600,000 distinct CDR3 sequences, about a sixth appearing once. The sequencing sample was made of blood. These receptors came from a woman in her twenties or thirties with Graves' hyperthyroidism.

This clonotype has only a few counts. V usage is TRBV5-1 and J usage is TRBJ2-1; 7 bases fit TRBD2. Trimming at V came to 1 base and at J to 5 bases, leaving 3 bases not matched to a gene. CDR3 size: 14 residues. Germline V gene sequence: CDR1 SGHRS, CDR2 YFSETQ. The CDR3 DNA is TGCGCCAGCAGCTTGTCTAGCGGAGACAATGAGCAGTTCTTC. This codes for CASSLSSGDNEQFF. Supplemented by reference TRBV5-1 and TRBJ2-1, the full variable domain reads KAGVTQTPRYLIKTRGQQVTLSCSPISGHRSVSWYQQTPGQGLQFLFEYFSETQRNKGNFPGRFSGRQFSNSRSEMNVSTLELGDSALYLCASSLSSGDNEQFFGPGTRLTVL.

This chain links TRBV5-1 with TRBJ2-3; no definite D call. This CDR3 is 12 amino acids long. Between the trimmed V and J ends, which lost 3 bases and 3 bases, there was a span of 5 bases. Germline CDR1 SGHRS, CDR2 YFSETQ. The CDR3 DNA follows: TGCGCCAGCAGCTATCAGACAGATACGCAGTATTTT. Amino acid sequence: CASSYQTDTQYF.

This clonotype has a count of ten or more. The chain employs TRBV12-3 or TRBV12-4 and TRBJ2-1; D remains ambiguous. The V and J ends lost 3 bases and 6 bases respectively, with 9 bases between them. CDR3 length equals 13 residues. The CDR3 spells CASSLRSPNEQFF. The CDR3 DNA reads as TGTGCCAGCAGTTTGAGGTCTCCCAATGAGCAGTTCTTC.

This clonotype was counted only a few times. The rearrangement joins TRBV29-1 to TRBJ2-2; 7 bases map to TRBD2. Trimming cost V 7 bases and J 5 bases; bases outside gene matches: 4. Germline V gene lookup returns CDR1 SQVTM and CDR2 ANQGSEA. CDR3 length: 12 residues. In nucleotides, the CDR3 is TGCAGCGCTCTCGGGGGGACCGGGGAGCTGTTTTTT. Residues: CSALGGTGELFF.

The chain recombines TRBV10-2 with TRBJ2-3; D not resolved. This CDR3 contains 12 residues. Deletions cut 7 bases from V and 4 bases from J, with 9 bases between. Looked up from germline, CDR1 is WSHSY and CDR2 is SAAADI. This chain's CDR3 is CASTSEPDTQYF. CDR3 in DNA: TGCGCCAGCACAAGCGAGCCAGATACGCAGTATTTT.

With respect to this clonotype: One base away lies a much larger clone, so this may be a sequencing read error. The chain couples TRBV3-1 to TRBJ2-3, with D maybe TRBD2 (5 bases). V was pared by 0 bases and J by 0 bases, with 13 bases between. The CDR3 is 17 amino acids. Germline CDR1 reads LGHDT; CDR2 reads YNNKEL (reference sequence). The CDR3 reads CASSQDGRTASTDTQYF. DNA for the CDR3: TGTGCCAGCAGCCAAGATGGAAGGACTGCTAGCACAGATACGCAGTATTTT.

The chain uses TRBV12-3 or TRBV12-4 and TRBJ1-5; 7 nucleotides match TRBD1. This CDR3 is built from 14 residues. The V segment lost 5 bases and the J segment 6 bases; nucleotides outside the gene matches: 7. The CDR3 loop is CASSNYRGGQPQHF. The CDR3 DNA sequence: TGTGCCAGCAGTAACTACAGGGGAGGTCAGCCCCAGCATTTT.

The sample holds many counts of this clonotype. The chain carries TRBV2 and TRBJ1-2; TRBD1 is a possible D gene (5 bases). The CDR3 has 12 amino acids. The V gene lost 2 bases and the J gene lost 8 bases, with 9 bases spanning the gap. Germline V gives CDR1 SNHLY, CDR2 FYNNEI. The CDR3 coding sequence is TGTGCCAGCAGTGAAAGGCAGGGCGGCTACACCTTC. As protein: CASSERQGGYTF. Together with reference TRBV2 and TRBJ1-2, the CDR3 gives the full variable domain: EPEVTQTPSHQVTQMGQEVILRCVPISNHLYFYWYRQILGQKVEFLVSFYNNEISEKSEIFDDQFSVERPDGSNFTLKIRSTKLEDSAMYFCASSERQGGYTFGSGTRLTVV.

This chain joins TRBV29-1 and TRBJ2-5, with 9 bases matching TRBD2. CDR3 length: 14 amino acids. The J segment lost 4 bases and the V segment lost 4 bases, leaving 7 bases of the junction unmatched. Germline assignment: CDR1 SQVTM and CDR2 ANQGSEA. This chain's CDR3 is CSVGTSAIPETQYF. CDR3 DNA: TGCAGCGTTGGGACTAGCGCAATCCCAGAGACCCAGTACTTC.

This clonotype was detected a few times. V gene TRBV4-1 combines with J gene TRBJ1-2, with a tentative D call TRBD1 (5 bases). Germline values: CDR1 MGHRA, CDR2 YSYEKL. V lost 2 bases and J lost 4, with 17 bases in between. The CDR3 has 16 residues. The CDR3 protein is CASSQPSRGNSYGYTF. In DNA, the CDR3 is TGCGCCAGCAGCCAACCATCGAGGGGCAATAGCTATGGCTACACCTTC.

The sample holds many counts of this clonotype. The CDR3 nucleotides are TGTGCTAGTGCAGGGACGGGAAACACTGAAGCTTTCTTT. It codes for CASAGTGNTEAFF. The chain uses TRBV12-5 and TRBJ1-1; the D gene is possibly TRBD1 (5 bases). This CDR3 has 13 residues. V lost 7 bases to trimming and J lost 2 bases, with 11 bases between them. Germline CDR1 and CDR2: LGHNT and FRNRAP.

The sample holds many counts of this clonotype. The rearrangement uses TRBV12-3 or TRBV12-4 and TRBJ1-2; no firm D call. Trimming stripped 3 bases from V and 12 bases from J, with 17 bases between. The CDR3 has 13 residues. The CDR3 sequence: CASSLFPRRLDTF. The CDR3 nucleotides are TGTGCCAGCAGTTTGTTTCCCCGTCGGCTAGACACCTTC.

On this clonotype itself: A much bigger clone sits one base away, suggesting this may be a read error. The V gene is TRBV28, the J gene TRBJ1-1, with a tentative D call TRBD1 (6 bases). There are 15 residues in the CDR3. The V end lost 6 bases, the J end lost 7 bases, and 21 bases lay between the germline ends. CDR1 MDHEN and CDR2 SYDVKM come from the germline V gene. The CDR3 DNA is TGTGCCAGCAGCCCCCCTACTTTAGAGGGGGATGAAGCTTTCTTT. Protein product: CASSPPTLEGDEAFF.

This clonotype occurred many times. The chain has TRBV5-6 and TRBJ2-5; the D gene is possibly TRBD1 (5 bases). Between the trimmed V and J ends, which lost 2 bases and 0 bases, there was a span of 8 bases. The CDR3 has 14 amino acids. Looked up from germline, CDR1 is SGHDT and CDR2 is YYEEEE. DNA for the CDR3: TGTGCCAGCAGCTTTCCGACAGACCAAGAGACCCAGTACTTC. Amino acids: CASSFPTDQETQYF. The entire variable domain, with the rest obtained from reference TRBV5-6 and TRBJ2-5, is as follows: DAGVTQSPTHLIKTRGQQVTLRCSPKSGHDTVSWYQQALGQGPQFIFQYYEEEERQRGNFPDRFSGHQFPNYSSELNVNALLLGDSALYLCASSFPTDQETQYFGPGTRLLVL.

The gene calls are TRBV19 and TRBJ2-5; D call uncertain. The CDR3 is 13 amino acids. V was pared by 4 bases and J by 5 bases, with 11 bases between. Per germline, CDR1 LNHDA and CDR2 SQIVND (reference sequence). CDR3 amino acids: CASSSRIRETQYF. The CDR3 DNA follows: TGTGCCAGTAGTAGCAGGATCCGGGAGACCCAGTACTTC.

In its sample, this clonotype was seen many times. V gene TRBV12-3 or TRBV12-4 combines with J gene TRBJ2-5; TRBD2 agrees at 12 bases. The CDR3 has 17 amino acids. J gave up 2 bases and V 5 bases, and 9 bases lay outside the gene matches. CDR3 bases: TGTGCCAGCAGTCCCGGGACTAGCGGGCTCCTTCAAGAGACCCAGTACTTC. Translation: CASSPGTSGLLQETQYF.

This clonotype has only a few counts. This chain links TRBV7-2 with TRBJ2-7, with 7 bases matching TRBD1. Germline lookup yields CDR1 SGHTA and CDR2 FQGNSA. The CDR3 totals 14 residues. V lost 5 bases, J lost 4 bases, and 8 bases stayed unmatched. CDR3 DNA: TGTGCCAGCAGCCCGCCAGGGGGACGGTACGAGCAGTACTTC. Translated: CASSPPGGRYEQYF.

This clonotype was counted between two and nine times. This rearrangement joins TRBV24-1 to TRBJ2-1; D is possibly TRBD2 (5 bases). V was shortened by 4 bases and J by 8 bases, with 17 bases between the two germline ends. The CDR3 is 15 amino acids. Germline V gives CDR1 KGHDR, CDR2 SFDVKD. The CDR3 bases are TGTGCCACCAGTGACCCTACGACCGGGAATGATGAGCAGTTCTTC. Amino acid sequence: CATSDPTTGNDEQFF.

This clonotype was counted a few times. The J gene is TRBJ2-6, the V gene TRBV27; no definite D call. The germline V and J ends were trimmed by 0 bases and 1 base, with 7 bases remaining between them. The germline V gene has CDR1 MNHEY and CDR2 SMNVEV (reference sequence). The CDR3 is 16 residues long. The CDR3 DNA follows: TGTGCCAGCAGTTTATCGGAATCTTCTGGGGCCAACGTCCTGACTTTC. Residues: CASSLSESSGANVLTF.

The genes are TRBV12-3 or TRBV12-4 and TRBJ2-7; 11 positions agree with TRBD2. Trimming took 6 bases from V and 5 from J; bases not matched to a gene: 12. This CDR3 contains 16 residues. The CDR3 reads CASRQGIAGGKHEQYF. The DNA for the CDR3 is TGTGCCAGCAGGCAGGGGATAGCGGGAGGGAAGCACGAGCAGTACTTC.

V is TRBV15 and J is TRBJ1-4; 8 bases map to TRBD1. Germline CDR1 LNHNV, CDR2 YYDKDF (reference sequence). The V and J ends lost 1 base and 4 bases, in that order; junction bases with no gene match: 5. The CDR3 sequence is 16 residues long. As DNA, the CDR3 is TGTGCCACCAGCAGAGGATTGACAGGGGATAATGAAAAACTGTTTTTT. It encodes CATSRGLTGDNEKLFF.

The V and J genes are TRBV20-1 and TRBJ1-2, with D uncertain. V lost 1 base to trimming and J lost 1 base, with 10 bases between them. This CDR3 spans 14 amino acids. CDR1 and CDR2 from the germline V gene are DFQATT and SNEGSKA (reference sequence). The CDR3 protein is CSARGSGINYGYTF. The CDR3 nucleotides read TGCAGTGCTAGAGGATCCGGCATTAACTATGGCTACACCTTC.

This clonotype has a count of ten or more. The CDR3 nucleotides read TGTGCCAGCAGCGCCTCAGGGGGCACTGAAGCTTTCTTT. Encoded protein: CASSASGGTEAFF. The chain employs TRBV7-3 and TRBJ1-1, with 7 bases matching TRBD1. Germline loops: CDR1 SGHTA, CDR2 FQGTGA. The CDR3 runs 13 residues. V dropped 5 bases and J dropped 4; count of bases not matched to a gene: 4.

About this clonotype: A much larger clone sits a single nucleotide away, making a read error possible. The chain uses TRBV30 and TRBJ2-5; TRBD1 agrees at 7 bases. The germline V gene has CDR1 GTSNPN and CDR2 SVGIG (reference sequence). The CDR3 sequence is 14 residues long. The DNA of the CDR3 is TGTGCCTGGTCTACAGGGGTTCTACAAGAGATCCAGTACTTC. Encoded protein: CAWSTGVLQEIQYF.